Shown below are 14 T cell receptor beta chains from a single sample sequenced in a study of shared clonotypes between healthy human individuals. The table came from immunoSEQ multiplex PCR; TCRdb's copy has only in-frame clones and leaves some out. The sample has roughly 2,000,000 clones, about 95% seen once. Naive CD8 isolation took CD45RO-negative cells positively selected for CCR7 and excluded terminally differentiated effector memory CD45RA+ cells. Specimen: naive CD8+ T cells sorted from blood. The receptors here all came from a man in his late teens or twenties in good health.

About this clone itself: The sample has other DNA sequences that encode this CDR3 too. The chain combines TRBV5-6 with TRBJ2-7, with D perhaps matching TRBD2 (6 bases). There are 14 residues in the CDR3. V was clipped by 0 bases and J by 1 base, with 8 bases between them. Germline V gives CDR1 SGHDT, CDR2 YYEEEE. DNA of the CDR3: TGTGCCAGCAGCTTGGGGGGACTGTCCTACGAGCAGTACTTC. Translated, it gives CASSLGGLSYEQYF.

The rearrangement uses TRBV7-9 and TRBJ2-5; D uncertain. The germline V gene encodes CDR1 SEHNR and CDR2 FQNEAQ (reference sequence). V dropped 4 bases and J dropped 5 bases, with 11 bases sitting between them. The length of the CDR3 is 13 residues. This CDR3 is CASSSQRRETQYF. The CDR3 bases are TGTGCCAGCAGCTCACAGCGACGGGAGACCCAGTACTTC.

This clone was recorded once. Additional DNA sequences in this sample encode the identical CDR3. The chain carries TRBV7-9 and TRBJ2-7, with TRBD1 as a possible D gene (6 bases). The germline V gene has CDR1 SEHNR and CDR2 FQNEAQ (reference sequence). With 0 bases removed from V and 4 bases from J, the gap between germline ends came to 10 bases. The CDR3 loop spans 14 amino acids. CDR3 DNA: TGTGCCAGCAGCTTAGCCGGGACAATTTACGAGCAGTACTTC. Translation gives CASSLAGTIYEQYF.

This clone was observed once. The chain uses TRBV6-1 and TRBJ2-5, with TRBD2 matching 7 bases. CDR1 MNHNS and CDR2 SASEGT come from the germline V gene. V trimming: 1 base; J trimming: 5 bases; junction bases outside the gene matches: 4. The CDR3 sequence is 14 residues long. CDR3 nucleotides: TGTGCCAGCAGTGAAGTGGGGGAGGGGGAGACCCAGTACTTC. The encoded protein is CASSEVGEGETQYF.

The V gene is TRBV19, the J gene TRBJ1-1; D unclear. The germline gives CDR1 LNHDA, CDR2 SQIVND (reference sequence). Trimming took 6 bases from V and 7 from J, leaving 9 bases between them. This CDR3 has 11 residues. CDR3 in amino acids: CASRRGNEAFF. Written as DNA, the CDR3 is TGTGCCAGTAGGCGGGGAAATGAAGCTTTCTTT.

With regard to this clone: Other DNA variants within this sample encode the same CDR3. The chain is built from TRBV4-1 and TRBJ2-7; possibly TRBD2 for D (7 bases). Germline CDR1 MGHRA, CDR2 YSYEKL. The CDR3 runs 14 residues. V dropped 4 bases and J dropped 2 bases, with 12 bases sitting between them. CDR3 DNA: TGCGCCAGCAGCCCTAAAGGGGGGGCCTACGAGCAGTACTTC. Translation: CASSPKGGAYEQYF.

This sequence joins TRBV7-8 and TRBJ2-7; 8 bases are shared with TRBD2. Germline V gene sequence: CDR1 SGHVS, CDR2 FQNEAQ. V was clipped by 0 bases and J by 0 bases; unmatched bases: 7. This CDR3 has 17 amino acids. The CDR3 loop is CASSLAPGGMSSYEQYF. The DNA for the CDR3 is TGTGCCAGCAGCTTAGCCCCGGGGGGGATGAGCTCCTACGAGCAGTACTTC. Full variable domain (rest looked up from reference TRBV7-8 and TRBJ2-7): GAGVSQSPRYKVAKRGQDVALRCDPISGHVSLFWYQQALGQGPEFLTYFQNEAQLDKSGLPSDRFFAERPEGSVSTLKIQRTQQEDSAVYLCASSLAPGGMSSYEQYFGPGTRLTVT.

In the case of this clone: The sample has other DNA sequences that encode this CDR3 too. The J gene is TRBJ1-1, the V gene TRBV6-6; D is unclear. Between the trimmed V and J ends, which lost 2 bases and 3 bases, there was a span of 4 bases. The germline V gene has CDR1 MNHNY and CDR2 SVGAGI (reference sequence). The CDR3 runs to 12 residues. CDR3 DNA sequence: TGTGCCAGCAGTTACGGAGACACTGAAGCTTTCTTT. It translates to CASSYGDTEAFF.

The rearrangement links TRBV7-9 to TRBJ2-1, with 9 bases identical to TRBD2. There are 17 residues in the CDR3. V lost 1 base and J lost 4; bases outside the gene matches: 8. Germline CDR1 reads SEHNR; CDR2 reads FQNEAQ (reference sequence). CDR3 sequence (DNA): TGTGCCAGCAGCTTAGAGGTGACTAGCGGAGCTTACAATGAGCAGTTCTTC. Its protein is CASSLEVTSGAYNEQFF.

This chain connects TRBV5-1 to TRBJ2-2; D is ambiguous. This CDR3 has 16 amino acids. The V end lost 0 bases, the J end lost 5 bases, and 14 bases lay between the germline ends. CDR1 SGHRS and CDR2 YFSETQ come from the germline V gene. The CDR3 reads CASSLEVASLTGELFF. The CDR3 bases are TGCGCCAGCAGCTTGGAGGTAGCTAGTTTGACCGGGGAGCTGTTTTTT.

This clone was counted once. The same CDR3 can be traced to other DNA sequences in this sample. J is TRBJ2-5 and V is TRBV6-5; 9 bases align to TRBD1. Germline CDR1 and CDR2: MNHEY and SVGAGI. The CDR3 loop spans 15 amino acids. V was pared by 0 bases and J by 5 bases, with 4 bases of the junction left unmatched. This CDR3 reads CASSYSGTGGETQYF. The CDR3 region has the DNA TGTGCCAGCAGTTACTCGGGCACAGGGGGCGAGACCCAGTACTTC.

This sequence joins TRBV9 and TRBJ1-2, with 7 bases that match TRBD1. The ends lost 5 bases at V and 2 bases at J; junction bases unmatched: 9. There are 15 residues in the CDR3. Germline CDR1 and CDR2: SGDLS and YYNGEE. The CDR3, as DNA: TGTGCCAGCAGGGGTGGTACAGGGGAAAACTATGGCTACACCTTC. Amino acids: CASRGGTGENYGYTF. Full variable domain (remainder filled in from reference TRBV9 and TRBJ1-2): DSGVTQTPKHLITATGQRVTLRCSPRSGDLSVYWYQQSLDQGLQFLIQYYNGEERAKGNILERFSAQQFPDLHSELNLSSLELGDSALYFCASRGGTGENYGYTFGSGTRLTVV.

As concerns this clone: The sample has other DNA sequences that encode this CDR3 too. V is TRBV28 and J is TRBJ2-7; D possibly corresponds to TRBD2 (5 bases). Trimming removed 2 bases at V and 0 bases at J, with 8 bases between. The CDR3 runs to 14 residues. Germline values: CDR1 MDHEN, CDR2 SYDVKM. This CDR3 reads CASSLPGSSYEQYF. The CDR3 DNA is TGTGCCAGCAGTTTACCGGGAAGCTCCTACGAGCAGTACTTC.

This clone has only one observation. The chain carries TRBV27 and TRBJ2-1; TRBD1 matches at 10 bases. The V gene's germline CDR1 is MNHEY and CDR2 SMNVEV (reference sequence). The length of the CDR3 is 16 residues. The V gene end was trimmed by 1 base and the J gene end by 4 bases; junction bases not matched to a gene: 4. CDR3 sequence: CASSLWDRGNYNEQFF. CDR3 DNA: TGTGCCAGCAGTTTATGGGACAGGGGCAATTACAATGAGCAGTTCTTC.